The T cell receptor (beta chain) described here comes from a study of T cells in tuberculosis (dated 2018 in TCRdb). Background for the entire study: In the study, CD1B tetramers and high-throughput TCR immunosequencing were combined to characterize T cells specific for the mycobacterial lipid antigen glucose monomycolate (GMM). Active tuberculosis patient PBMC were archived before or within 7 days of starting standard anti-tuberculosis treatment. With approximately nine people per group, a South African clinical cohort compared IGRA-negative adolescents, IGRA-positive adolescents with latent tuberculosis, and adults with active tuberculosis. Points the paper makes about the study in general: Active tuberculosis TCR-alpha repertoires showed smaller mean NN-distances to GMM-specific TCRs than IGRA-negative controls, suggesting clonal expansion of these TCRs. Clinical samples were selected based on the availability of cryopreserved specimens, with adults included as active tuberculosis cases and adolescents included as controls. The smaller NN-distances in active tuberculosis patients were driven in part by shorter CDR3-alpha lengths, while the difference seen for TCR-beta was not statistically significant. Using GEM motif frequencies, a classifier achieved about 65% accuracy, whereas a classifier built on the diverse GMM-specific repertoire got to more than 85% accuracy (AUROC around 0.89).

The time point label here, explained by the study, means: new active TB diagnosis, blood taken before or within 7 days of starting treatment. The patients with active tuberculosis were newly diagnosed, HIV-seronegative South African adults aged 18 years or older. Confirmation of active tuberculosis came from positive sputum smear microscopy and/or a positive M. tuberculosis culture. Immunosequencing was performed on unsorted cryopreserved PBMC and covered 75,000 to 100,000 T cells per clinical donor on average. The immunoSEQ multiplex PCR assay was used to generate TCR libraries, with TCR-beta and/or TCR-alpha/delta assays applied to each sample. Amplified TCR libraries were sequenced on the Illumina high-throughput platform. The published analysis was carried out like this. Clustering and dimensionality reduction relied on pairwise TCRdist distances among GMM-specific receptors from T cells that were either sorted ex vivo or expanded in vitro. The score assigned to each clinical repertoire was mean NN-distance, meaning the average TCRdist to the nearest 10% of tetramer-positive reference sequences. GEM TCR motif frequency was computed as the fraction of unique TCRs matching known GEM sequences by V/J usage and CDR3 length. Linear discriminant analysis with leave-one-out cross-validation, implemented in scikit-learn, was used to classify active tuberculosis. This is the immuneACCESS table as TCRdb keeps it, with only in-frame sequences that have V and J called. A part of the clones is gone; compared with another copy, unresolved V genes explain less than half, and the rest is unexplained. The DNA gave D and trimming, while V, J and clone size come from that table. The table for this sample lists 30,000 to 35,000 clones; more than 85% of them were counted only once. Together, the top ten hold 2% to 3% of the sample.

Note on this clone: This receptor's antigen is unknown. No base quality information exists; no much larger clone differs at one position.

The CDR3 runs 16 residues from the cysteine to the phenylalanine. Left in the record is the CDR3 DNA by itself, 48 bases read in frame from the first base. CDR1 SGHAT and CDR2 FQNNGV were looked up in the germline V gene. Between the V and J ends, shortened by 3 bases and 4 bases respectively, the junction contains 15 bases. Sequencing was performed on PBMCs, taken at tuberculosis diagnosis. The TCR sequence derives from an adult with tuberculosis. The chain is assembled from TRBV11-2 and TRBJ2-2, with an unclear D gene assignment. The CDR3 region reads CASSFVLLKITGELFF. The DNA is TGTGCCAGCAGCTTCGTCCTCCTAAAGATCACCGGGGAGCTGTTTTTT.